This T cell receptor (beta chain) came from a study of human T cells and chemical hapten exposure. Study details: Mostly female, the patients presented with alopecia areata, totalis or universalis.

The study used a library that attached unique molecular identifiers to individual cDNA molecules. TCRdb processed the RACE reads anew with MiXCR; each CDR3 protein has one entry. The sample consists of under 40,000 distinct CDR3 sequences, around 6.5% of them appearing once. The germline V gene has CDR1 SGHTA and CDR2 FQGNSA. V shed 3 bases and J shed 6 bases, with 8 bases lying between them. This CDR3 has 12 amino acids. This sample's time point: patch test 1, 2 weeks after DPC sensitization. Regarding treatment: therapeutic diphenylcyclopropenone sensitization with weekly scalp DPC. It was unfractionated whole blood from which total RNA was extracted. Donors were 18 to 70-year-old alopecia patients suitable for DPC. General observations from the study: Expanded TCRs produced significantly more large CDR3 similarity clusters than controls did.

Only a few counts were recorded for this clonotype. The antigen is not known. The sample consisted of whole blood, taken in connection with sensitization to the hapten diphenylcyclopropenone (DPC). The V gene is TRBV7-2, the J gene TRBJ1-2; D not resolved. This sequence was found in a woman between 25 and 40 years old with alopecia areata. Some clones in this sample may be carry-over from other donors' samples. The CDR3 DNA is TGTGCCAGCAGCTTTAGGGCGCATGGCTACACCTTC. Translated: CASSFRAHGYTF. The whole variable domain, remainder taken from reference TRBV7-2 and TRBJ1-2, is GAGVSQSPSNKVTEKGKDVELRCDPISGHTALYWYRQSLGQGLEFLIYFQGNSAPDKSGLPSDRFSAERTGGSVSTLTIQRTQQEDSAVYLCASSFRAHGYTFGSGTRLTVV.